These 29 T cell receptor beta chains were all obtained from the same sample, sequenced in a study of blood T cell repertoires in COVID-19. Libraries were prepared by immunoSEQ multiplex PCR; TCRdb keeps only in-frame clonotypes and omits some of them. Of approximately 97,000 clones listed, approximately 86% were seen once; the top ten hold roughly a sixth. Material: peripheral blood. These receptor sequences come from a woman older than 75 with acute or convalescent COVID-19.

Here the CDR3 DNA reads TGTGCCAGCAGCGTGGGGGGGTCGCCTGGCTACACCTTC. Translating gives CASSVGGSPGYTF. The V gene is TRBV9, the J gene TRBJ1-2; D possibly corresponds to TRBD1 (5 bases). Germline CDR1 is SGDLS and CDR2 is YYNGEE. Trimming shortened V by 2 bases and J by 7 bases, and 12 bases separated the two germline ends. This CDR3 comprises 13 residues.

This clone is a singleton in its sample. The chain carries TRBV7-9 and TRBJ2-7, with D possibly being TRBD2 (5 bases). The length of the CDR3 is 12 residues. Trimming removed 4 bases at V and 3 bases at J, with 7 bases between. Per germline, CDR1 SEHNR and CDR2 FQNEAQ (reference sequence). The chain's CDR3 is CASSSRDYEQYF. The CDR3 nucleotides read TGTGCCAGCAGCTCCCGGGACTACGAGCAGTACTTC.

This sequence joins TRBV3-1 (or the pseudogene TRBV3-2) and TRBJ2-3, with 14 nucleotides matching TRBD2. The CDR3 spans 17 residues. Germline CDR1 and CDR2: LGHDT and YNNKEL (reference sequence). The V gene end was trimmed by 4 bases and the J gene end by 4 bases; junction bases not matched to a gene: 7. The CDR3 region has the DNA TGTGCCAGCAGCCTGGACCGACTAGCGGGGGGGCCAGATACGCAGTATTTT. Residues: CASSLDRLAGGPDTQYF.

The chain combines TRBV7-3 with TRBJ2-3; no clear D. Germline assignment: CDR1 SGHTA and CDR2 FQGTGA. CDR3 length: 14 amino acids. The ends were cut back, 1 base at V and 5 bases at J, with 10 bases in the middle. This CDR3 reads CASSLNPQEDTQYF. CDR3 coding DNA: TGTGCCAGCAGCTTAAACCCCCAGGAAGATACGCAGTATTTT.

CDR3: CASKTRGYTDTQYF. The CDR3 DNA reads as TGTGCCAGCAAAACTAGGGGGTACACAGATACGCAGTATTTT. The chain uses TRBV27 and TRBJ2-3, with a tentative D call TRBD1 (6 bases). The CDR3 contains 14 residues. In germline, CDR1 is MNHEY, CDR2 SMNVEV (reference sequence). Deletions cut 7 bases from V and 2 bases from J, with 13 bases between.

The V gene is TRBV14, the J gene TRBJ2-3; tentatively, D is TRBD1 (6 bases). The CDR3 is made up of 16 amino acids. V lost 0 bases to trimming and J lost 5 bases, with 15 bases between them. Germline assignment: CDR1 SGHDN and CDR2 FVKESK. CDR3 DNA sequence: TGTGCCAGCAGCCAAGAGGGGGCAGGGTTGGGAGATACGCAGTATTTT. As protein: CASSQEGAGLGDTQYF.

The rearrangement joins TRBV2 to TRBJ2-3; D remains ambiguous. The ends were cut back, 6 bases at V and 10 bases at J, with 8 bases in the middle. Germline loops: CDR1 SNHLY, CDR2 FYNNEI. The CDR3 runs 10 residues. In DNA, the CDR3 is TGTGCCAGCAGCCTTGAGGCGCAGTATTTT. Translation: CASSLEAQYF.

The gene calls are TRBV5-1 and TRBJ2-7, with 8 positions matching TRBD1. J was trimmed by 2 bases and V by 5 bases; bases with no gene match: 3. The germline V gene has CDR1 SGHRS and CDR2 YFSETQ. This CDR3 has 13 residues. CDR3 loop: CASRPGGPYEQYF. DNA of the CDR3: TGCGCCAGCAGGCCAGGGGGCCCCTACGAGCAGTACTTC.

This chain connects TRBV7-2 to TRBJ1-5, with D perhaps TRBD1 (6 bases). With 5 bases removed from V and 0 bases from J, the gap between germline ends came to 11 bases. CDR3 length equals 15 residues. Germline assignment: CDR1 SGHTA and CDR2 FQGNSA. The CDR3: CASSPTGYSNQPQHF. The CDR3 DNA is TGTGCCAGCAGCCCTACAGGGTATAGCAATCAGCCCCAGCATTTT.

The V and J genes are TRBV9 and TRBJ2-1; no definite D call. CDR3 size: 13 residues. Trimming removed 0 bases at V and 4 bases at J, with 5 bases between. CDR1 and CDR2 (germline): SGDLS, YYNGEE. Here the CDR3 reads CASSVAQYNEQFF. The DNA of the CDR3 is TGTGCCAGCAGCGTAGCCCAGTACAATGAGCAGTTCTTC.

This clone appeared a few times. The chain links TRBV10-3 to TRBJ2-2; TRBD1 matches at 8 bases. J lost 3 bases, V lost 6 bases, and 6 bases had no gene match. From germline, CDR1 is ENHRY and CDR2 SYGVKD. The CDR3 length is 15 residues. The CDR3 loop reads CAISGQGRDTGELFF. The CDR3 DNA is TGTGCCATCAGCGGACAGGGTCGGGACACCGGGGAGCTGTTTTTT.

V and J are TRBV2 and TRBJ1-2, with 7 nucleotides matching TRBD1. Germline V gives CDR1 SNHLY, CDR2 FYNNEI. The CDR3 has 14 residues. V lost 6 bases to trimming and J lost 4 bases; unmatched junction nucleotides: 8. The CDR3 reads CASSRSGQTYGYTF. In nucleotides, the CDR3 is TGTGCCAGCAGCCGTTCGGGACAGACCTATGGCTACACCTTC. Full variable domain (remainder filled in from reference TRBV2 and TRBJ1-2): EPEVTQTPSHQVTQMGQEVILRCVPISNHLYFYWYRQILGQKVEFLVSFYNNEISEKSEIFDDQFSVERPDGSNFTLKIRSTKLEDSAMYFCASSRSGQTYGYTFGSGTRLTVV.

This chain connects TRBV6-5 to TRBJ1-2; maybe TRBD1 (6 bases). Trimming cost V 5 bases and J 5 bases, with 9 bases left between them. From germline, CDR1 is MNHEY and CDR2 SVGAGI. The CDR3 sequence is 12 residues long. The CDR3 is CASSKTGYGYTF. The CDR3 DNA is TGTGCCAGCAGTAAGACAGGATATGGCTACACCTTC.

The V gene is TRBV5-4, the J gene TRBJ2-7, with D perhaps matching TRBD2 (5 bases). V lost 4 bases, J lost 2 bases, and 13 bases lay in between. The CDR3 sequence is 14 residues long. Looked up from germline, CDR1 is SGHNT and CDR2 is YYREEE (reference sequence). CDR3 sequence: CASSEGSGTYEQYF. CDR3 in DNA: TGTGCCAGCAGCGAAGGATCCGGGACCTACGAGCAGTACTTC.

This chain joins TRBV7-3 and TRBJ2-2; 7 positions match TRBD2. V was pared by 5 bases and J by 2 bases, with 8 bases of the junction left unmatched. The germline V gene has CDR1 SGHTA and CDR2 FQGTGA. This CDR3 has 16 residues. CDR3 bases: TGTGCCAGCAGCCCCAGGGAGGGCCTAAACACCGGGGAGCTGTTTTTT. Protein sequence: CASSPREGLNTGELFF.

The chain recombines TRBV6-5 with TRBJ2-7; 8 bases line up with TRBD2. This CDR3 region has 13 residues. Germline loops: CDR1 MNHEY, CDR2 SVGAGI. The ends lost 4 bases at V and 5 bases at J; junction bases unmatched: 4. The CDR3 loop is CASSSLGGDEQYF. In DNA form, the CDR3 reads TGTGCCAGCAGTTCCCTCGGGGGGGACGAGCAGTACTTC.

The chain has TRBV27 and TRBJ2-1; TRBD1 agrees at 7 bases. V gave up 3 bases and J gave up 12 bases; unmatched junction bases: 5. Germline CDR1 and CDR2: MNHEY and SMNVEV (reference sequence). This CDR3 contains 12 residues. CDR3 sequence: CASSFYRGWQFF. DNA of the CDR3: TGTGCCAGCAGTTTTTACAGGGGTTGGCAGTTCTTC.

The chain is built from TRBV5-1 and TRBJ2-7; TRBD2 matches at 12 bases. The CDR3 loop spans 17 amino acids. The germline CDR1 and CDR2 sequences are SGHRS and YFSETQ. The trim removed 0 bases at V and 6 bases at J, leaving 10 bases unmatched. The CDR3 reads CASSLAASGGGSLEQYF. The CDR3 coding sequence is TGCGCCAGCAGCTTGGCGGCTAGCGGGGGGGGTTCACTCGAGCAGTACTTC.

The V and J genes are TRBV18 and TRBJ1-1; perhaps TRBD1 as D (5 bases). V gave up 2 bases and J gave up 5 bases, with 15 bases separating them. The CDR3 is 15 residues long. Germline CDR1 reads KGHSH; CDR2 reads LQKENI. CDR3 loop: CASSPRGGSSTEAFF. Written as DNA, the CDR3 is TGTGCCAGCTCACCAAGGGGAGGGTCTTCGACTGAAGCTTTCTTT. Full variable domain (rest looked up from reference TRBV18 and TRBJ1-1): NAGVMQNPRHLVRRRGQEARLRCSPMKGHSHVYWYRQLPEEGLKFMVYLQKENIIDESGMPKERFSAEFPKEGPSILRIQQVVRGDSAAYFCASSPRGGSSTEAFFGQGTRLTVV.

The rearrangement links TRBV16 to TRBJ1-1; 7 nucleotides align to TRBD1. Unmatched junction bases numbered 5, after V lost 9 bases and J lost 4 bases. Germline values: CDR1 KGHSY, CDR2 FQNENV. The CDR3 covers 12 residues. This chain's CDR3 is CASGQAITEAFF. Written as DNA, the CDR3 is TGTGCCAGTGGACAGGCGATCACTGAAGCTTTCTTT. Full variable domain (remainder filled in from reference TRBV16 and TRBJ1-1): GEEVAQTPKHLVRGEGQKAKLYCAPIKGHSYVFWYQQVLKNEFKFLISFQNENVFDETGMPKERFSAKCLPNSPCSLEIQATKLEDSAVYFCASGQAITEAFFGQGTRLTVV.

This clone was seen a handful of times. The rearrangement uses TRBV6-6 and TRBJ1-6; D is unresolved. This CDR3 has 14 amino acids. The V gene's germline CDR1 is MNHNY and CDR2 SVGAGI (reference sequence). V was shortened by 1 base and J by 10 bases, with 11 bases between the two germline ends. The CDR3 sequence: CASSYFLGSSPLHF. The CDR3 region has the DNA TGTGCCAGCAGTTACTTCTTAGGGAGCTCACCCCTCCACTTT.

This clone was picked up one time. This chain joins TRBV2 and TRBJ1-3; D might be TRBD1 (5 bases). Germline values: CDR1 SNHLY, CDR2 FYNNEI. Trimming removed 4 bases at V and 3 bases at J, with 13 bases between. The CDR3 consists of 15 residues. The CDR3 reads CASSVSQGGGNTIYF. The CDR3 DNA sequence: TGTGCCAGCAGTGTCAGTCAGGGAGGTGGAAACACCATATATTTT.

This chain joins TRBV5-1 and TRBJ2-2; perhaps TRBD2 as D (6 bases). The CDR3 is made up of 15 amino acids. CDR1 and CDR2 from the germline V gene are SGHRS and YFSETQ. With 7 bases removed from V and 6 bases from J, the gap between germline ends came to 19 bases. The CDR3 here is CASLPGVQPAGELFF. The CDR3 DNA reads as TGCGCCAGCCTTCCGGGGGTCCAGCCCGCCGGGGAGCTGTTTTTT.

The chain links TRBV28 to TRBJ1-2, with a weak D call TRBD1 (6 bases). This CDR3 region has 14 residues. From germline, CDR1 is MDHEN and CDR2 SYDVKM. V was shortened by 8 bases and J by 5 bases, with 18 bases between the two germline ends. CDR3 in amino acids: CASVWGQSPYGYTF. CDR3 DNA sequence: TGTGCCAGCGTTTGGGGGCAGAGTCCGTATGGCTACACCTTC.

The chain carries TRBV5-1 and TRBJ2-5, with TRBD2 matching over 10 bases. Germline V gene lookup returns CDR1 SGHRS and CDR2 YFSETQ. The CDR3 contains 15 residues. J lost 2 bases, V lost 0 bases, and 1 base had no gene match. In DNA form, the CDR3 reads TGCGCCAGCAGCTTGGCTAGCGGGGGACAAGAGACCCAGTACTTC. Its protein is CASSLASGGQETQYF.

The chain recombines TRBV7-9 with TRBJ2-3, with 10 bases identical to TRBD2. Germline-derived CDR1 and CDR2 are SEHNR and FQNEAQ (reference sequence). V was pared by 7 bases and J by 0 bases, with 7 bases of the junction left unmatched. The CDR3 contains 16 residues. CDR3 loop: CASTSRTSGSTDTQYF. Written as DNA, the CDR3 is TGTGCCAGCACTTCTCGGACTAGCGGAAGCACAGATACGCAGTATTTT.

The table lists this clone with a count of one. The CDR3 sequence: CASSASTPGGHATQYF. The CDR3 DNA is TGTGCCAGCAGCGCCAGTACTCCGGGGGGACACGCGACCCAGTACTTC. V is TRBV7-9 and J is TRBJ2-5, with D possibly being TRBD2 (7 bases). CDR3 length equals 16 residues. The germline CDR1 and CDR2 sequences are SEHNR and FQNEAQ (reference sequence). The V and J ends lost 5 bases and 7 bases respectively, with 23 bases between them.

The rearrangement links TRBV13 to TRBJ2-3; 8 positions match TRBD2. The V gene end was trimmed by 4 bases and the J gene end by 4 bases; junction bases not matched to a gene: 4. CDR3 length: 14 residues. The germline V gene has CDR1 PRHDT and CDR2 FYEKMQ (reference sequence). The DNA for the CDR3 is TGTGCCAGCAGCTCCAGCGGGGGTTCAGATACGCAGTATTTT. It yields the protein CASSSSGGSDTQYF.

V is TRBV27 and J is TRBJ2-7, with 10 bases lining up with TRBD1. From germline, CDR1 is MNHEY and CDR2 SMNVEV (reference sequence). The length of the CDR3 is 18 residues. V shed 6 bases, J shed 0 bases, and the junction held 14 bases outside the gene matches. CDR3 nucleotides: TGTGCCAGCAGGCCCGGGACAGGGGACCTTTATAGCTCCTACGAGCAGTACTTC. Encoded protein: CASRPGTGDLYSSYEQYF.